This T cell receptor (beta chain) was found in a study of a mutant IDH1 vaccine in newly diagnosed glioma (dated by TCRdb to the early 2020s). Regarding the study in general: Patients were given eight vaccinations, in weeks 1, 3, 5, 7, 11, 15, 19 and 23, which matched visits V03 through V10. In the chemotherapy-containing groups, vaccination started alongside temozolomide cycles, whereas in patients who had radiotherapy alone it started 4-6 weeks after radiotherapy. Of the roughly 32 treated patients, approximately 62% were male and about 40% were female, and a mean age of 40.4 years was recorded. Before enrollment, patients had received standard therapy of radiotherapy alone, temozolomide alone, or radiochemotherapy with temozolomide; most received the combination. Peripheral blood was collected at six visits: V03 (baseline), V05, V07, V10, V12 and V13. For exploratory analyses, longitudinal TCRB deep sequencing was carried out in about 25 treated patients wherever samples were available.

Remarks on this clone: The clone's antigen remains unknown. No base qualities exist here, and no much larger clone lies one base off it.

The time point label on this specimen signifies: week 11, during vaccination. Each vaccine dose, consisting of 300 ug of a 20-mer mutant IDH1 peptide in Montanide, was administered subcutaneously with topical imiquimod. The donors had newly diagnosed IDH1-mutant astrocytomas of WHO grade 3 or 4 that showed loss of nuclear ATRX. The samples were drawn from NOA16, a multicentre, single-arm, open-label phase I trial in Germany that tested a mutant IDH1 peptide vaccine in humans for the first time. The DNeasy Blood and Tissue Kit was used to extract genomic DNA from EDTA blood for TCRB sequencing. A distance of 16 bases separates the germline ends of V and J, which lose 3 bases and 5 bases respectively. The germline V gene yields KGHSH for CDR1 and LQKENI for CDR2. The cysteine opens and the phenylalanine closes a CDR3 of 15 amino acids. CDR3 DNA is the only sequence kept; it has 45 bases, read in frame from the first base.

The method was the immunoSEQ multiplex PCR assay. Following the manufacturer's protocol, the hsTCRB Kit was used to amplify rearranged TCR beta chain sequences. TCRB libraries were sequenced on an Illumina MiSeq. Per the authors' processing: Demultiplexing, trimming and gene mapping were performed with the kit vendor's proprietary platform. TCRdb took over this immuneACCESS table, retaining in-frame rearrangements with V and J assigned. Such tables are incomplete; in checked studies, under half of the missing clones stem from an unresolved V gene, and the remainder is unexplained. Clone size and V and J calls were adopted from that table, with D and trimming inferred from the DNA. The sample contains tens of thousands of clones, 70% of them found a single time. Roughly 11% of the sample is taken by the ten largest. Study-level results and caveats: PBMC samples for TCRB deep sequencing were selected based on availability. Across multiple MHC alleles, vaccine-induced immune responses were seen in 90% to 95% of patients. Pseudoprogression seemed to be unrelated to changes in the top peripheral T cell clonotypes found by TCRB sequencing. According to the authors, sample limitations meant that analyses of patient blood samples could not be reproduced.

The chain couples TRBV18 to TRBJ1-2; too little of a D gene remains to name it. Sample: peripheral blood mononuclear cells (PBMCs), taken from a glioma patient whose treatment included an IDH1 peptide vaccine. The receptor's source is a man in his late teens or twenties with glioma. Some clones in this sample may be carry-over from other donors' samples. At the DNA level, the sequence is TGTGCCAGCTCACCCCGCCCCCGGGAGACTTATGGCTACACCTTC. Its protein reads: CASSPRPRETYGYTF.